A selection of T cell receptor beta chains follows, all from one sample in a study of blood T cell repertoires in COVID-19. Method: immunoSEQ multiplex PCR; TCRdb's copy keeps in-frame clones and lacks some. Seen here are about 500,000 clones, roughly 87% observed once, and the top ten hold roughly 0.84%. Source material: peripheral blood. Source of these receptors: a man between 18 and 29 years old with COVID-19, enrolled during active disease. Each CDR3 is given with its conserved first and last residue. A D gene is named only where the DNA matches it firmly. Some rows mark clone size as missing; the rest say once, few, many or name a class of expanded clone.

abundance	j_gene	d_gene	v_gene	CDR3nt	CDR3aa
.	TRBJ1-2	TRBD1	TRBV19	TGTGCCAGTAACCTCAACAGGGGAAGCGGCTACACCTTC	CASNLNRGSGYTF
.	TRBJ2-3	TRBD2	TRBV7-8	TGTGCCAGCAGCTTGTACGGCGGGAGTAGCCCAGATACGCAGTATTTT	CASSLYGGSSPDTQYF
.	TRBJ2-7	.	TRBV10-1	TGCGCCAGCAGTGACTTTTCTTCTCAGCAGTACTTC	CASSDFSSQQYF
.	TRBJ2-2	.	TRBV27	TGTGCCAGCAGTCCCCAACAGGGAACCGGGGAGCTGTTTTTT	CASSPQQGTGELFF
.	TRBJ2-4	TRBD2	TRBV24-1	TGTGCCACCAGTGAGGGACTAGCGGGAGCCAAAAACATTCAGTACTTC	CATSEGLAGAKNIQYF
.	TRBJ2-7	TRBD1	TRBV5-1	TGCGCCAGCACCCTCGGACAGGCCATTAGCTCCTACGAGCAGTACTTC	CASTLGQAISSYEQYF
.	TRBJ1-6	TRBD1	TRBV15	TGTGCCACCAGCCGCGGACAGGGGGCAGAGTATTCACCCCTCCACTTT	CATSRGQGAEYSPLHF
.	TRBJ2-5	TRBD1	TRBV3-1/TRBV3-2	TGTGCCAGCAGCCGGCCGGGACAGGGATGGGAGACCCAGTACTTC	CASSRPGQGWETQYF
.	TRBJ2-7	.	TRBV6-6	TGTGCCAGCAGTAGCCCAACAGGGACCATTTACGAGCAGTACTTC	CASSSPTGTIYEQYF
.	TRBJ2-3	TRBD2	TRBV4-2	TGTGCCAGCAGCCAAGAATTGTTCCTAGCGGGGGATCACAAACGAGCGCAGTATTTT	CASSQELFLAGDHKRAQYF
.	TRBJ2-7	.	TRBV2	TGTGCCAGCTTGGGGCAGGGCGAGCAGTACTTC	CASLGQGEQYF
once	TRBJ2-5	.	TRBV18	TGTGCCAGCTCAGCGGACTGGGATGGGCCCCAGTACTTC	CASSADWDGPQYF
.	TRBJ1-1	TRBD1	TRBV6-5	TGTGCCAGCAGGGCTACAGGGGGATCGGTTGATGAAGCTTTCTTT	CASRATGGSVDEAFF
.	TRBJ1-1	.	TRBV5-4	TGTGCCAGCAGCGCCGCCGGACAGTCGAACACTGAAGCTTTCTTT	CASSAAGQSNTEAFF
.	TRBJ2-1	.	TRBV4-1	TGCGCCAGCAGCCTTAGGGGCTACAATGAGCAGTTCTTC	CASSLRGYNEQFF
.	TRBJ2-1	.	TRBV19	TGTGCCAGTAGTAGACTCGACCCTTACAATGAGCAGTTCTTC	CASSRLDPYNEQFF
.	TRBJ2-3	TRBD1	TRBV9	TGTGCCAGCAGCCTACAGGGGGCACTCACAGATACGCAGTATTTT	CASSLQGALTDTQYF